This T cell receptor (beta chain) originates from a study of cytomegalovirus exposure and HLA in healthy donors. 60 Vbeta and 13 Jbeta primers were used in PCR. Profiling relied on immunoSEQ multiplex PCR, and the TCRdb table lists in-frame clones only, not all of them. The sample has roughly 150,000 clones, 65% to 85% seen once; the top ten hold about 2.3%. Germline assignment: CDR1 SGHDT and CDR2 YYEEEE. The V end lost 1 base, the J end lost 1 base, and 11 bases lay between the germline ends. This CDR3 region has 15 residues. The gene calls are TRBV5-6 and TRBJ1-1; no firm D call. The receptor comes from a male donor in good health and CMV-seronegative. Sequenced sample: PBMCs. The CDR3 DNA is TGTGCCAGCAGCTTGTTCGTAGCTGCGAACACTGAAGCTTTCTTT. This sequence encodes CASSLFVAANTEAFF. The variable domain in full, completed from reference TRBV5-6 and TRBJ1-1, reads DAGVTQSPTHLIKTRGQQVTLRCSPKSGHDTVSWYQQALGQGPQFIFQYYEEEERQRGNFPDRFSGHQFPNYSSELNVNALLLGDSALYLCASSLFVAANTEAFFGQGTRLTVV.